This T cell receptor (beta chain) originates from a study of cytomegalovirus exposure and HLA in healthy donors. In the study overall: The Caucasian-associated ancestry cluster held around four fifths of 398 genotyped donors. Findings of the study overall: Among the sequence variants, a highly shared cluster was likely an artifact of sequencing.

This CDR3 spans 14 amino acids. The V and J ends lost 2 bases and 5 bases, in that order; junction bases with no gene match: 4. Germline assignment: CDR1 MNHEY and CDR2 SVGAGI. About this clone: Its antigen is unknown.

The primer mix had 60 Vbeta and 13 Jbeta primers. TCRdb's copy holds only in-frame clones and misses some; the assay was immunoSEQ multiplex PCR. The sample includes under 200,000 clones, 77% of them seen just once. The clonotype originates from a woman aged 25 to 39 in good health and CMV-seronegative. The chain couples TRBV6-5 to TRBJ2-7; the match to TRBD2 covers 9 bases. Sequenced input: PBMCs. DNA for the CDR3: TGTGCCAGCAGTTACGTAGCGGGGGCCGACGAGCAGTACTTC. It is translated as CASSYVAGADEQYF.